This T cell receptor beta chain was recorded in a study of blood T cell repertoires in COVID-19. Study-wide background: PBMCs, B-cell-depleted T cells, or T cells were the source of the cDNA or gDNA that made up the material.

Per the original data handling: Estimated nucleated cell counts came from reference gene primer amplification. Produced via immunoSEQ multiplex PCR; TCRdb's table is partial and in-frame only. D and trimming were read from the DNA, whereas the V and J calls and clone size are those reported in that table. This table holds roughly 230,000 clones, 89% found once. In germline, CDR1 is LGHNA, CDR2 YNFKEQ. V gave up 5 bases and J gave up 1 base; unmatched junction bases: 3. This CDR3 is built from 14 residues. The receptor was isolated from a woman between 40 and 55 years old who had recovered from COVID-19. Material: peripheral blood. The V and J genes are TRBV4-2 and TRBJ2-7; 9 bases agree with TRBD1. CDR3 loop: CASSVGTGSYEQYF. Written as DNA, the CDR3 is TGTGCCAGCAGCGTCGGGACAGGGTCCTACGAGCAGTACTTC.